One and the same sample provided the 27 T cell receptor beta chains below, sequenced in a study of post-analysis software for immune sequencing data. Study findings and constraints: Relative to controls, patients had about five TRBV segments at higher frequency, with TRBV5-6, TRBV5-1 and TRBV20-1 among these.

Each TCR beta cDNA library carried unique molecular identifiers. TCRdb itself ran the PCR reads through MiXCR, one entry per CDR3 protein. Among fewer than 850,000 distinct CDR3 sequences listed, roughly 50% were seen once. Antigens for these TCRs are unknown. What was sequenced was blood. These receptors originate from a girl aged 10-17 years with multiple sclerosis.

V is TRBV20-1 and J is TRBJ1-5; unclear D gene. Germline V gene data show CDR1 as DFQATT and CDR2 as SNEGSKA (reference sequence). The CDR3 consists of 14 residues. Trimming stripped 6 bases from V and 5 bases from J, with 17 bases between. CDR3 in amino acids: CSASPGVGDQPQHF. The CDR3, as DNA: TGCAGTGCATCCCCGGGAGTCGGGGATCAGCCCCAGCATTTT.

This clonotype was counted only a few times. The chain couples TRBV12-3 or TRBV12-4 to TRBJ2-7; a possible D gene is TRBD2 (5 bases). Trimming left V 2 bases short and J 2 bases short, with 10 bases between. The CDR3 is made up of 14 amino acids. The CDR3 sequence: CASSLSGIPYEQYF. The CDR3 nucleotides read TGTGCCAGCAGTTTATCGGGAATCCCCTACGAGCAGTACTTC.

This clonotype was observed at least ten times. The chain employs TRBV12-3 or TRBV12-4 and TRBJ2-7; D ambiguous. This CDR3 has 13 residues. With 3 bases removed from V and 3 bases from J, the gap between germline ends came to 9 bases. CDR3 sequence (DNA): TGTGCCAGCAGTTTGTTGGGCGACTACGAGCAGTACTTC. It is translated as CASSLLGDYEQYF.

The chain has TRBV2 and TRBJ2-3, with a tentative D call TRBD2 (6 bases). CDR1 and CDR2 (germline): SNHLY, FYNNEI. This CDR3 comprises 16 residues. Trimming shortened V by 4 bases and J by 2 bases, and 16 bases separated the two germline ends. This CDR3 reads CASSVRGAGPTDTQYF. CDR3 nucleotides: TGTGCCAGCAGTGTGCGGGGAGCGGGTCCCACAGATACGCAGTATTTT. Filled out from reference TRBV2 and TRBJ2-3, the complete variable domain reads EPEVTQTPSHQVTQMGQEVILRCVPISNHLYFYWYRQILGQKVEFLVSFYNNEISEKSEIFDDQFSVERPDGSNFTLKIRSTKLEDSAMYFCASSVRGAGPTDTQYFGPGTRLTVL.

Points on this clonotype: Germline is not matched at one junction end, which may reflect a read error. This rearrangement joins TRBV20-1 to TRBJ2-7; TRBD2 aligns across 11 bases. This CDR3 spans 15 amino acids. The V gene's germline CDR1 is DFQATT and CDR2 SNEGSKA (reference sequence). For the CDR3, the DNA is TGCAGTGCTAGAACGACTAGCGGGATCCCCTACGAGCACTACTTC. It encodes CSARTTSGIPYEHYF.

The rearrangement joins TRBV7-3 to TRBJ2-1; 8 bases fit TRBD2. Germline CDR1 and CDR2: SGHTA and FQGTGA. Trimming cost V 1 base and J 3 bases; bases outside gene matches: 2. This CDR3 has 15 amino acids. CDR3 bases: TGTGCCAGCAGCTTAAAAGCGGGAGACTACAATGAGCAGTTCTTC. Protein product: CASSLKAGDYNEQFF. Full variable domain (rest looked up from reference TRBV7-3 and TRBJ2-1): GAGVSQTPSNKVTEKGKYVELRCDPISGHTALYWYRQSLGQGPEFLIYFQGTGAADDSGLPNDRFFAVRPEGSVSTLKIQRTERGDSAVYLCASSLKAGDYNEQFFGPGTRLTVL.

The chain uses TRBV7-9 and TRBJ2-1; 10 positions agree with TRBD2. Germline V lookup: CDR1 SEHNR, CDR2 FQNEAQ (reference sequence). V was pared by 3 bases and J by 8 bases, with 4 bases of the junction left unmatched. The CDR3 is 14 residues long. CDR3 coding DNA: TGTGCCAGCAGCTTGCTAGCGGGAGCGTATGAGCAGTTCTTC. As protein: CASSLLAGAYEQFF.

The chain carries TRBV6-5 and TRBJ2-1; D gene unclear. The V and J ends lost 6 bases and 3 bases respectively, with 15 bases between them. CDR3 length: 15 amino acids. Germline CDR1 reads MNHEY; CDR2 reads SVGAGI. For the CDR3, the DNA is TGTGCCAGCAGAGCGCGACATGTCCTCTACAATGAGCAGTTCTTC. As protein: CASRARHVLYNEQFF.

This chain links TRBV3-1 with TRBJ2-1, with a possible D match to TRBD1 (5 bases). The germline gives CDR1 LGHDT, CDR2 YNNKEL (reference sequence). V shed 6 bases and J shed 7 bases, with 13 bases lying between them. The CDR3 is made up of 13 amino acids. CDR3 in DNA: TGTGCCAGCAGACAAAGTGCAGGGAATGAGCAGTTCTTC. This sequence encodes CASRQSAGNEQFF.

This clonotype has only a few counts. The chain has TRBV7-6 and TRBJ2-5; 12 positions match TRBD2. The V and J ends lost 2 bases and 3 bases, in that order; junction bases with no gene match: 7. This CDR3 contains 17 residues. Germline CDR1 SGHVS, CDR2 FNYEAQ. Written as DNA, the CDR3 is TGTGCCAGCAGCTTACGACTAGCGGGAGAGGGGGAAGAGACCCAGTACTTC. As protein: CASSLRLAGEGEETQYF. Full variable domain (remainder filled in from reference TRBV7-6 and TRBJ2-5): GAGVSQSPRYKVTKRGQDVALRCDPISGHVSLYWYRQALGQGPEFLTYFNYEAQQDKSGLPNDRFSAERPEGSISTLTIQRTEQRDSAMYRCASSLRLAGEGEETQYFGPGTRLLVL.

The V gene is TRBV6-1, the J gene TRBJ2-1; either TRBD1 or TRBD2 may fit D (5 bases each). The V gene's germline CDR1 is MNHNS and CDR2 SASEGT. Trimming pared 5 bases from V and 7 bases from J, leaving 15 bases between. This CDR3 region has 14 residues. For the CDR3, the DNA is TGTGCCAGCAGTATACTTGAATGGGGGAATGAGCAGTTCTTC. Its protein product is CASSILEWGNEQFF.

The chain recombines TRBV12-3 or TRBV12-4 with TRBJ2-1; D is perhaps TRBD1 (6 bases). This CDR3 has 15 residues. With 5 bases removed from V and 0 bases from J, the gap between germline ends came to 11 bases. CDR3 residues: CASSPGVYSYNEQFF. The CDR3 nucleotides are TGTGCCAGCAGTCCAGGGGTCTACTCCTACAATGAGCAGTTCTTC.

This clonotype was seen a handful of times. The V gene is TRBV4-3, the J gene TRBJ2-3; 9 bases are shared with TRBD2. Germline V lookup: CDR1 LGHNA, CDR2 YSLEER. The CDR3 sequence is 15 residues long. The junction had 6 bases not matched to a gene; V was cut back by 6 bases and J by 2 bases. The CDR3 here is CASRKIAGATDTQYF. The CDR3 DNA reads TGCGCCAGCAGAAAAATAGCGGGAGCCACAGATACGCAGTATTTT.

The V gene is TRBV6-6, the J gene TRBJ2-7; 11 bases map to TRBD1. The germline gives CDR1 MNHNY, CDR2 SVGAGI (reference sequence). This CDR3 comprises 15 residues. V shed 4 bases, J shed 6 bases, and the junction held 8 bases outside the gene matches. In DNA, the CDR3 is TGTGCCAGCAGTTCTCCGGACAGGGGGCTGGTCGAGCAGTACTTC. The encoded protein is CASSSPDRGLVEQYF.

This clonotype was observed a few times. The rearrangement joins TRBV18 to TRBJ2-5; D uncertain. The CDR3 has 13 residues. Trimming left V 6 bases short and J 5 bases short, with 13 bases between. CDR1 and CDR2 from the germline V gene are KGHSH and LQKENI. CDR3 residues: CASSPDGSETQYF. The DNA for the CDR3 is TGTGCCAGCTCCCCGGACGGGTCCGAGACCCAGTACTTC.

This chain uses TRBV28 with TRBJ2-3; 9 bases agree with TRBD1. Matching the DNA end better, TRBJ1-5 makes the J call doubtful. Germline values: CDR1 MDHEN, CDR2 SYDVKM. The CDR3 is 14 amino acids. The CDR3 region is CASSSGQGHQPQHF. The DNA for the CDR3 is TGTGCCAGCAGTTCTGGACAGGGGCATCAGCCCCAGCATTTT.

The V call is TRBV20-1, the J call TRBJ1-2, with 8 bases matching TRBD1. Trimming took 5 bases from V and 8 from J; bases not matched to a gene: 22. Per the germline V gene, CDR1 is DFQATT and CDR2 is SNEGSKA (reference sequence). CDR3 length: 17 residues. The CDR3 DNA is TGCAGTGCTTTCCTACGACAACTGACTGACAGGGGAGACGGCTACACCTTC. Its translation: CSAFLRQLTDRGDGYTF.

The chain couples TRBV27 to TRBJ2-4; TRBD1 agrees at 11 bases. The J call is in doubt because the DNA end fits TRBJ2-7 better. CDR3 length: 15 amino acids. CDR1 is MNHEY and CDR2 is SMNVEV in the germline V gene (reference sequence). DNA for the CDR3: TGTGCCAGCATCCTGACCGGGACAGGGGGGTCCGAGCAGTACTTC. Residues: CASILTGTGGSEQYF.

The CDR3 DNA sequence: TGTGCCAGCAGTTACTTGGGTGCGGACAGGAAAAATGAAAAACTGTTTTTT. Residues: CASSYLGADRKNEKLFF. The J gene is TRBJ1-4, the V gene TRBV6-5; 7 nucleotides align to TRBD1. This CDR3 is 17 amino acids long. The trim removed 1 base at V and 5 bases at J, leaving 10 bases unmatched. Germline CDR1 and CDR2: MNHEY and SVGAGI.

V gene TRBV7-2 combines with J gene TRBJ2-7; 8 bases are shared with TRBD1. Unmatched junction bases numbered 12, after V lost 5 bases and J lost 9 bases. Germline V lookup: CDR1 SGHTA, CDR2 FQGNSA. CDR3 size: 14 residues. CDR3 region: CASSPTSGQGTQYF. The CDR3 nucleotides read TGTGCCAGCAGCCCAACCTCCGGACAGGGCACGCAGTACTTC.

This chain connects TRBV18 to TRBJ1-1; D ambiguous. The germline V gene encodes CDR1 KGHSH and CDR2 LQKENI. V gave up 2 bases and J gave up 4 bases, with 8 bases separating them. CDR3 length equals 13 residues. CDR3 sequence: CASSPIGGTEAFF. In DNA form, the CDR3 reads TGTGCCAGCTCACCAATTGGTGGCACTGAAGCTTTCTTT. The full variable domain, in which reference TRBV18 and TRBJ1-1 provide the parts outside the CDR3, is NAGVMQNPRHLVRRRGQEARLRCSPMKGHSHVYWYRQLPEEGLKFMVYLQKENIIDESGMPKERFSAEFPKEGPSILRIQQVVRGDSAAYFCASSPIGGTEAFFGQGTRLTVV.

The genes are TRBV24-1 and TRBJ2-1; D is perhaps TRBD2 (6 bases). The V and J ends lost 7 bases and 0 bases respectively, with 21 bases between them. From germline, CDR1 is KGHDR and CDR2 SFDVKD. The CDR3 sequence is 18 residues long. The CDR3 reads CATRGWDSNTSSYNEQFF. The CDR3 DNA is TGTGCCACCAGGGGATGGGACTCCAACACTAGCTCCTACAATGAGCAGTTCTTC.

The chain employs TRBV28 and TRBJ2-5; possible D gene TRBD1, 6 bases. The closer fit of TRBJ2-7 to the DNA end suggests the J call may be wrong. The V gene's germline CDR1 is MDHEN and CDR2 SYDVKM. This CDR3 comprises 13 residues. CDR3 nucleotides: TGTGCCAGCAGTCGGGACACTATATACGAGCAGTACTTC. Translation gives CASSRDTIYEQYF.

The table lists this clonotype with a few counts. J is TRBJ2-3 and V is TRBV20-1, with TRBD1 matching over 7 bases. This CDR3 is built from 15 residues. V lost 2 bases and J lost 2; bases outside the gene matches: 7. The V gene's germline CDR1 is DFQATT and CDR2 SNEGSKA (reference sequence). In DNA, the CDR3 is TGCAGTGCTAGAACGGGACAGATTTTCACAGATACGCAGTATTTT. The encoded protein is CSARTGQIFTDTQYF.

V usage is TRBV20-1 and J usage is TRBJ2-5; weak D call: TRBD1 (6 bases). The CDR3 is made up of 15 amino acids. From germline, CDR1 is DFQATT and CDR2 SNEGSKA (reference sequence). The germline V and J ends were trimmed by 5 bases and 4 bases, with 20 bases remaining between them. The CDR3 spells CSAGRDPLGGETQYF. In DNA, the CDR3 is TGCAGTGCTGGGAGAGACCCGTTAGGGGGAGAGACCCAGTACTTC.

The table lists this clonotype with a count of one. The chain links TRBV5-1 to TRBJ2-1; TRBD2 matches at 15 bases. The V and J ends lost 8 bases and 8 bases, in that order; junction bases with no gene match: 5. Looked up from germline, CDR1 is SGHRS and CDR2 is YFSETQ. The length of the CDR3 is 14 residues. The CDR3, as DNA: TGCGCCAGTACCCGGACTAGCGGGAGGGATGAGCAGTTCTTC. Residues: CASTRTSGRDEQFF.

This chain connects TRBV6-6 to TRBJ2-3, with 8 bases lining up with TRBD1. The junction had 5 bases not matched to a gene; V was cut back by 0 bases and J by 3 bases. Germline V gives CDR1 MNHNY, CDR2 SVGAGI (reference sequence). This CDR3 comprises 16 residues. Written as DNA, the CDR3 is TGTGCCAGCAGTTACTCCTTGGACAGGGTAACAGATACGCAGTATTTT. This codes for CASSYSLDRVTDTQYF.